Below are 26 T cell receptor beta chains sequenced from a single sample in a study of T cells in Graves' hyperthyroidism and ophthalmopathy. RNA transcripts gave rise to amplified TCR beta CDR3 regions. HTBI primers were the set used in a first-round RT-PCR of the TCR CDR3. Via MiXCR, TCRdb re-called the multiplex PCR reads, giving one row per CDR3 protein. There are about 520,000 distinct CDR3 sequences in the sample; approximately 25% occur only once, and around 10% lies in the top ten. Sequencing used blood. The receptor set was obtained from a woman in her thirties with Graves' ophthalmopathy.

This clonotype was counted at least ten times. V is TRBV6-1 and J is TRBJ1-1, with a tentative D call TRBD1 (5 bases). V lost 6 bases, J lost 8 bases, and 13 bases lay in between. Germline V gene lookup returns CDR1 MNHNS and CDR2 SASEGT. The CDR3 has 12 amino acids. The CDR3 sequence is CASSPVGAEAFF. The CDR3 DNA is TGTGCCAGCAGCCCCGTTGGGGCGGAAGCTTTCTTT.

Details on this clonotype: The missing conserved phenylalanine or tryptophan at the end of this CDR3 makes a read error likely. The genes are TRBV12-3 or TRBV12-4 and TRBJ1-1, with D perhaps matching TRBD1 (6 bases). With 3 bases removed from V and 4 bases from J, the gap between germline ends came to 9 bases. The CDR3 runs to 13 residues. CDR3 region: CASSLGAGTEAFV. Written as DNA, the CDR3 is TGTGCCAGCAGTTTGGGGGCTGGCACTGAAGCTTTCGTT.

This clonotype was detected a few times. This rearrangement joins TRBV4-2 to TRBJ1-1; D is uncertain. V lost 0 bases and J 6 bases, leaving 14 bases between the germline ends. This CDR3 spans 15 amino acids. Germline V lookup: CDR1 LGHNA, CDR2 YNFKEQ. CDR3 protein: CASSQERVTPAEAFF. CDR3 bases: TGTGCCAGCAGCCAAGAAAGGGTTACCCCCGCTGAAGCTTTCTTT.

This clonotype was seen only a few times. The chain uses TRBV7-8 and TRBJ2-4, with D perhaps assigned TRBD1 or TRBD2 (5 bases each). The V end lost 8 bases, the J end lost 6 bases, and 5 bases lay between the germline ends. Germline V gives CDR1 SGHVS, CDR2 FQNEAQ. The CDR3 runs to 10 residues. The CDR3 DNA is TGTGCCAGCGGGGGAAACATTCAGTACTTC. Translation gives CASGGNIQYF.

There are many counts of this clonotype. The chain couples TRBV14 to TRBJ2-5; D not certain. The germline V gene encodes CDR1 SGHDN and CDR2 FVKESK. The CDR3 has 14 residues. The ends were cut back, 1 base at V and 5 bases at J, with 11 bases in the middle. The CDR3 DNA follows: TGTGCCAGCAGCCAAGGTCTGCGTTTGGAGACCCAGTACTTC. It codes for CASSQGLRLETQYF.

This clonotype was picked up many times. The chain recombines TRBV11-2 with TRBJ1-6, with D possibly being TRBD1 (6 bases). The ends were cut back, 5 bases at V and 5 bases at J, with 16 bases in the middle. The CDR3 is made up of 16 amino acids. The V gene's germline CDR1 is SGHAT and CDR2 FQNNGV. CDR3 protein: CASSLGTRLDNSPLHF. As DNA, the CDR3 is TGTGCCAGCAGCCTCGGGACACGGCTAGATAATTCACCCCTCCACTTT.

In its sample, this clonotype was seen a few times. The CDR3: CATSSTRELRYEQYF. For the CDR3, the DNA is TGTGCCACCAGCAGCACGCGGGAGCTTAGGTACGAGCAGTACTTC. The J gene is TRBJ2-7, the V gene TRBV15; 7 bases agree with TRBD2. Trimming removed 3 bases from V and 4 bases from J; junction bases left unmatched: 9. Looked up from germline, CDR1 is LNHNV and CDR2 is YYDKDF (reference sequence). The CDR3 extends over 15 amino acids.

This clonotype was counted at least ten times. CDR3 sequence (DNA): TGTGCCAGCAGTTACTCCGCCGCAACCCCCTATGGCTACACCTTC. This codes for CASSYSAATPYGYTF. The chain couples TRBV6-5 to TRBJ1-2, with unresolved D. V lost 0 bases and J lost 4, with 12 bases in between. Germline values: CDR1 MNHEY, CDR2 SVGAGI. This CDR3 comprises 15 residues.

The gene calls are TRBV15 and TRBJ2-5, with no clear D. The V end lost 0 bases, the J end lost 4 bases, and 15 bases lay between the germline ends. The CDR3 is 16 amino acids. Germline V gives CDR1 LNHNV, CDR2 YYDKDF (reference sequence). The CDR3 region is CATSRDQLTRSETQYF. The DNA for the CDR3 is TGTGCCACCAGCAGAGATCAGTTGACAAGATCAGAGACCCAGTACTTC. The entire variable domain, with the rest obtained from reference TRBV15 and TRBJ2-5, is as follows: DAMVIQNPRYQVTQFGKPVTLSCSQTLNHNVMYWYQQKSSQAPKLLFHYYDKDFNNEADTPDNFQSRRPNTSFCFLDIRSPGLGDTAMYLCATSRDQLTRSETQYFGPGTRLLVL.

The chain is built from TRBV7-3 and TRBJ1-3; D remains unclear. The germline V gene has CDR1 SGHTA and CDR2 FQGTGA. The CDR3 is 13 amino acids. V was cut by 0 bases and J by 3 bases, with 3 bases left in between. The CDR3 is CASSLTNGNTIYF. CDR3 in DNA: TGTGCCAGCAGCTTAACCAATGGAAACACCATATATTTT.

This clonotype came up a few times. This chain connects TRBV9 to TRBJ2-7; TRBD1 is a possible D gene (5 bases). The V gene lost 2 bases and the J gene lost 1 base, with 13 bases spanning the gap. CDR3 size: 15 residues. Per the germline V gene, CDR1 is SGDLS and CDR2 is YYNGEE. CDR3 protein: CASSVSTSGSYEQYF. CDR3 DNA: TGTGCCAGCAGCGTTTCAACCTCAGGGTCCTACGAGCAGTACTTC.

The chain has TRBV19 and TRBJ1-2; 10 bases are a match to TRBD1. The ends lost 7 bases at V and 4 bases at J; junction bases unmatched: 12. CDR1 and CDR2 from the germline V gene are LNHDA and SQIVND (reference sequence). The CDR3 length is 16 residues. CDR3 coding DNA: TGTGCCAGTACACCAGGCGACAGGGGGCGCGGCTATGGCTACACCTTC. Its protein product is CASTPGDRGRGYGYTF.

In this sample, this clonotype turned up many times. The chain links TRBV19 to TRBJ1-5, with 9 bases fitting TRBD1. The CDR3 has 15 residues. With V trimmed by 10 bases and J by 3 bases, 10 bases remained unmatched. Germline CDR1 and CDR2: LNHDA and SQIVND (reference sequence). The chain's CDR3 is CATTDRGSFNQPQHF. CDR3 bases: TGTGCCACCACGGACAGGGGATCTTTCAATCAGCCCCAGCATTTT.

As regards this clonotype: This may be a read error, as it is one base from a much larger clone. The V and J genes are TRBV12-3 or TRBV12-4 and TRBJ2-7; D is possibly TRBD1 (6 bases). Trimming cost V 5 bases and J 0 bases, with 11 bases left between them. The CDR3 loop spans 14 amino acids. The CDR3 coding sequence is TGTGCCAGCAGTGACGACAGGAGCTCCTACGAGCAGTACTTC. Its translation is CASSDDRSSYEQYF.

There are many counts of this clonotype. This rearrangement joins TRBV5-6 to TRBJ1-2; possibly TRBD1 for D (6 bases). Germline V gene sequence: CDR1 SGHDT, CDR2 YYEEEE. V was shortened by 2 bases and J by 4 bases, with 12 bases between the two germline ends. The CDR3 has 14 residues. The DNA of the CDR3 is TGTGCCAGCAGCTTCATCGGGGGCCCCTATGGCTACACCTTC. This gives the protein CASSFIGGPYGYTF.

This clonotype was recorded many times. The chain uses TRBV5-1 and TRBJ1-2; D not certain. The CDR3 runs to 15 residues. Germline V gene data show CDR1 as SGHRS and CDR2 as YFSETQ. V was clipped by 1 base and J by 0 bases, with 10 bases between them. The CDR3 bases are TGCGCCAGCAGCTTGCTGGAGACTACTAACTATGGCTACACCTTC. Protein: CASSLLETTNYGYTF.

This clonotype was counted only a few times. This rearrangement joins TRBV5-1 to TRBJ2-2; D is possibly TRBD2 (5 bases). Germline V gene lookup returns CDR1 SGHRS and CDR2 YFSETQ. This CDR3 comprises 16 residues. V was cut by 4 bases and J by 3 bases, with 16 bases left in between. CDR3: CASSLFGLADTGELFF. Here the CDR3 DNA reads TGCGCCAGCAGCCTTTTTGGGCTAGCTGACACCGGGGAGCTGTTTTTT.

In its sample, this clonotype was seen many times. This chain joins TRBV2 and TRBJ2-6; tentative D call: TRBD1 (5 bases). With 6 bases removed from V and 4 bases from J, the gap between germline ends came to 13 bases. The germline CDR1 and CDR2 sequences are SNHLY and FYNNEI. This CDR3 has 15 amino acids. The CDR3 bases are TGTGCCAGCAGCGAGCAGGGAAACGGGGCCAACGTCCTGACTTTC. Translation gives CASSEQGNGANVLTF.

This clonotype was seen ten or more times. The rearrangement joins TRBV6-2 or TRBV6-3 to TRBJ1-5, with unresolved D. CDR1 and CDR2 from the germline V gene are MNHEY and SVGEGT. The CDR3 has 19 residues. The V end lost 6 bases, the J end lost 0 bases, and 24 bases lay between the germline ends. The CDR3 nucleotides read TGTGCCAGCAGCCGCGCCCTCCTGCTCCAGTTGGATAGCAATCAGCCCCAGCATTTT. It translates to CASSRALLLQLDSNQPQHF.

This chain connects TRBV11-3 to TRBJ1-3; the D is unclear. Germline assignment: CDR1 SGHNT and CDR2 YENEEA. The CDR3 is 14 residues long. V was clipped by 5 bases and J by 4 bases, with 12 bases between them. For the CDR3, the DNA is TGTGCCAGCAGCCAAACTCCAGACGGAAACACCATATATTTT. Its translation is CASSQTPDGNTIYF.

This clonotype was recorded only once. This could be a read error, since a much larger clone is one nucleotide away. The chain joins TRBV6-1 to TRBJ1-6; D unresolved. Germline V gene data show CDR1 as MNHNS and CDR2 as SASEGT. The CDR3 length is 13 residues. CDR3 in amino acids: CSSVMDPTSPLHF. As DNA, the CDR3 is TGTTCCAGCGTCATGGACCCTACCTCACCCCTCCACTTT.

Comments on this clonotype: At one end the junction does not follow the germline gene, possibly because of a read error. The chain links TRBV6-1 to TRBJ1-5; maybe TRBD1 (5 bases). CDR1 MNHNS and CDR2 SASEGT come from the germline V gene. The CDR3 length is 14 residues. CDR3 loop: CASSEGLLNQPQHF. CDR3 nucleotides: TGTGCCAGCAGTGAGGGACTCCTTAATCAGCCGCAGCATTTT.

This clonotype has at least ten counts. The chain recombines TRBV29-1 with TRBJ1-1; 7 nucleotides line up with TRBD1. Germline CDR1 reads SQVTM; CDR2 reads ANQGSEA. The J segment lost 11 bases and the V segment lost 2 bases, leaving 5 bases of the junction unmatched. The CDR3 totals 11 residues. CDR3 region: CSVEIGRGAFF. CDR3 DNA sequence: TGCAGCGTTGAAATCGGCAGGGGGGCTTTCTTT. The variable domain in full, completed from reference TRBV29-1 and TRBJ1-1, reads SAVISQKPSRDICQRGTSLTIQCQVDSQVTMMFWYRQQPGQSLTLIATANQGSEATYESGFVIDKFPISRPNLTFSTLTVSNMSPEDSSIYLCSVEIGRGAFFGQGTRLTVV.

The table lists this clonotype with many counts. The J gene is TRBJ2-7, the V gene TRBV11-2; D call uncertain. V lost 0 bases to trimming and J lost 6 bases, with 0 bases between them. The CDR3 spans 10 residues. Germline CDR1 reads SGHAT; CDR2 reads FQNNGV. Written as DNA, the CDR3 is TGTGCCAGCAGCTTAGACGAGCAGTACTTC. This encodes CASSLDEQYF.

This clonotype came up many times. The DNA for the CDR3 is TGTGCCAGTAATGGGGCTTTGGGCTACGAGCAGTACTTC. Translation gives CASNGALGYEQYF. The chain employs TRBV19 and TRBJ2-7, with a tentative D call TRBD1 (5 bases). This CDR3 comprises 13 residues. V was shortened by 7 bases and J by 3 bases, with 13 bases between the two germline ends. CDR1 LNHDA and CDR2 SQIVND come from the germline V gene (reference sequence).

This clonotype was seen many times. This chain connects TRBV5-1 to TRBJ1-2; perhaps TRBD1 as D (6 bases). The CDR3 totals 15 residues. V was trimmed by 4 bases and J by 4 bases, leaving 17 bases between them. Germline V gene sequence: CDR1 SGHRS, CDR2 YFSETQ. CDR3 region: CASSPTSGTLYGYTF. The CDR3 DNA follows: TGCGCCAGCAGCCCAACCTCGGGGACACTCTATGGCTACACCTTC.